One T cell receptor (beta chain) is described in this entry. These data belong to a study of T-cell memory formation after mild COVID-19. There are 14 residues in the CDR3. Germline assignment: CDR1 SEHNR and CDR2 FQNEAQ (reference sequence). V was shortened by 3 bases and J by 3 bases, with 11 bases between the two germline ends. TCRdb fed the 5' RACE reads into MiXCR, producing one record per CDR3 protein. Found here are over 250,000 distinct CDR3 sequences, roughly 15% of them singletons; the top ten hold 20% to 25%. The specimen was PBMCs or a T cell subset sorted from them (not recorded which). The TCR sequence derives from a man between 18 and 35 years old who had mild COVID-19 (a few samples of this study predate the infection). Cell type and time point are not known. The chain is built from TRBV7-9 and TRBJ2-5; the D is unclear. CDR3 protein: CASSFVGLEETQYF. The CDR3 coding sequence is TGTGCCAGCAGCTTCGTGGGTCTGGAAGAGACCCAGTACTTC. Full variable domain (outside the CDR3, taken from reference TRBV7-9 and TRBJ2-5): DTGVSQNPRHKITKRGQNVTFRCDPISEHNRLYWYRQTLGQGPEFLTYFQNEAQLEKSRLLSDRFSAERPKGSFSTLEIQRTEQGDSAMYLCASSFVGLEETQYFGPGTRLLVL.